This T cell receptor beta chain was profiled in a study of patients and donors after allogeneic stem cell transplantation. In regard to this clonotype: The junction and the germline gene differ at one end; a read error may be behind it.

In TCRdb, the RT-PCR reads were re-called with MiXCR into one record per CDR3 protein. The table lists some 200,000 distinct CDR3 sequences, 35% to 50% of them singletons. The source of this sequence is a human donor who was either an allogeneic HSCT recipient or a stem cell or donor lymphocyte infusion donor (not recorded which). It is not recorded whose cells these are; they may come from a transplant donor. Sequencing input: blood, either unsorted or a sorted T cell fraction (not recorded which).

The CDR3 sequence: CASSQGYEQYF. The CDR3 nucleotides are TGTGCCAGCAGTCAAGGATACGAGCAGTACTTC. V is TRBV3-1 and J is TRBJ2-7; D is uncertain. This CDR3 spans 11 amino acids. Germline CDR1 reads LGHDT; CDR2 reads YNNKEL (reference sequence).